These 15 T cell receptor beta chains were all obtained from the same sample, sequenced in a study of T cells in Graves' hyperthyroidism and ophthalmopathy. RNA transcripts yielded amplified TCR beta CDR3 regions. The HTBI set primed first-round TCR CDR3 RT-PCR. TCRdb used MiXCR to reprocess the multiplex PCR reads, holding one entry per CDR3 protein. Of approximately 400,000 distinct CDR3 sequences listed, 15% to 18% are singletons. Material: blood. These receptors were taken from a woman between 18 and 29 years old with Graves' hyperthyroidism that later progressed to Graves' ophthalmopathy.

This clonotype turned up a few times. V is TRBV7-4 and J is TRBJ2-2; TRBD2 matches at 9 bases. CDR3 length: 21 residues. Germline values: CDR1 SGHVT, CDR2 SQSDAQ. J was trimmed by 1 base and V by 1 base; bases with no gene match: 16. The CDR3 here is CASSLVVVAGALPLNTGELFF. The CDR3 DNA reads TGTGCCAGCAGCTTAGTGGTTGTAGCGGGAGCATTACCTCTGAACACCGGGGAGCTGTTTTTT.

This clonotype was counted at least ten times. V and J are TRBV28 and TRBJ2-7; 10 nucleotides align to TRBD2. CDR1 is MDHEN, CDR2 SYDVKM, per germline. V was pared by 1 base and J by 4 bases, with 4 bases of the junction left unmatched. The CDR3 spans 15 residues. The CDR3 DNA is TGTGCCAGCAGTTTATTAGGGACTAGCGTATACGAGCAGTACTTC. As protein: CASSLLGTSVYEQYF.

Ten or more counts support this clonotype. The chain carries TRBV24-1 and TRBJ1-5, with 8 bases lining up with TRBD1. After removal of 4 bases from V and 7 bases from J, the junction contained 5 bases not matched to a gene. CDR3 size: 14 residues. The germline CDR1 and CDR2 sequences are KGHDR and SFDVKD. CDR3 in DNA: TGTGCCACCAGTGAGGTGGACAGGGACCAGCCCCAGCATTTT. Protein: CATSEVDRDQPQHF.

The chain recombines TRBV19 with TRBJ2-1; TRBD2 matches at 9 bases. This CDR3 has 16 residues. Germline V gene data show CDR1 as LNHDA and CDR2 as SQIVND (reference sequence). The ends lost 7 bases at V and 3 bases at J; junction bases unmatched: 10. CDR3 region: CASTPVLAGVYNEQFF. The CDR3 DNA follows: TGTGCCAGTACCCCCGTACTAGCGGGTGTCTACAATGAGCAGTTCTTC.

The sample holds many counts of this clonotype. For the CDR3, the DNA is TGTGCCAGCAGTGAAGTCGGTAGGGTTGGCGAGCAGTACTTC. It is translated as CASSEVGRVGEQYF. The chain uses TRBV2 and TRBJ2-7; no firm D call. Germline V gives CDR1 SNHLY, CDR2 FYNNEI. V was pared by 1 base and J by 6 bases, with 13 bases between. The CDR3 spans 14 residues.

Of note for this clonotype: A much larger clonotype is one base distant, so this may be a read error. The chain has TRBV29-1 and TRBJ1-2, with TRBD1 matching over 11 bases. Losses at the gene ends were 7 bases for V and 9 bases for J; bases not matched to a gene: 7. CDR3 length equals 12 residues. The germline CDR1 and CDR2 sequences are SQVTM and ANQGSEA. The CDR3 protein is CSEGTGGHCYTF. CDR3 nucleotides: TGCAGCGAAGGGACAGGGGGGCATTGCTACACCTTC.

V gene TRBV4-1 combines with J gene TRBJ2-1, with 10 bases fitting TRBD2. V dropped 6 bases and J dropped 7; count of bases not matched to a gene: 6. The CDR3 covers 14 residues. The V gene's germline CDR1 is MGHRA and CDR2 YSYEKL. In nucleotides, the CDR3 is TGCGCCAGCAGAAGGGTAGCGGGAGGTAATGAGCAGTTCTTC. Protein product: CASRRVAGGNEQFF.

This clonotype was seen at least ten times. The V call is TRBV7-9, the J call TRBJ2-1, with 11 positions matching TRBD1. Germline lookup yields CDR1 SEHNR and CDR2 FQNEAQ (reference sequence). The CDR3 sequence is 15 residues long. V trimming: 1 base; J trimming: 10 bases; junction bases outside the gene matches: 6. As DNA, the CDR3 is TGTGCCAGCAGCTTAGGGACAGGGGGCGCGGGGGAGCAGTTCTTC. Translation gives CASSLGTGGAGEQFF.

The CDR3 sequence: CASSVDGTGTYEQYF. CDR3 bases: TGTGCCAGCAGCGTAGACGGGACAGGTACCTACGAGCAGTACTTC. The J gene is TRBJ2-7, the V gene TRBV9, with 8 bases fitting TRBD1. CDR3 length: 15 residues. The V gene's germline CDR1 is SGDLS and CDR2 YYNGEE. V dropped 0 bases and J dropped 2; count of bases not matched to a gene: 4. Drawing the rest from reference TRBV9 and TRBJ2-7, the complete variable domain is DSGVTQTPKHLITATGQRVTLRCSPRSGDLSVYWYQQSLDQGLQFLIQYYNGEERAKGNILERFSAQQFPDLHSELNLSSLELGDSALYFCASSVDGTGTYEQYFGPGTRLTVT.

The chain links TRBV4-2 to TRBJ2-7; 8 nucleotides match TRBD2. The CDR3 sequence is 14 residues long. The ends lost 0 bases at V and 8 bases at J; junction bases unmatched: 6. The germline V gene encodes CDR1 LGHNA and CDR2 YNFKEQ. This CDR3 is CASSQDPLAGQQYF. In DNA, the CDR3 is TGTGCCAGCAGCCAAGACCCGCTAGCGGGCCAGCAGTACTTC.

With respect to this clonotype: Relative to the germline gene, one junction end is altered; a read error may explain this. This rearrangement joins TRBV4-1 to TRBJ2-5; maybe TRBD1 (5 bases). Per germline, CDR1 MGHRA and CDR2 YSYEKL. The CDR3 has 14 residues. CDR3 sequence reads: CSSTLRWGGETQYF. For the CDR3, the DNA is TGCTCCAGCACCTTAAGGTGGGGCGGTGAGACCCAGTACTTC.

This clonotype has a count of ten or more. V gene TRBV5-1 combines with J gene TRBJ2-1, with D possibly matching TRBD1 (5 bases). The CDR3 has 16 residues. CDR1 is SGHRS and CDR2 is YFSETQ in the germline V gene. V shed 0 bases and J shed 7 bases, with 17 bases lying between them. The CDR3 is CASSLEQGRVGNEQFF. The CDR3 DNA sequence: TGCGCCAGCAGCTTGGAGCAAGGCAGGGTGGGGAATGAGCAGTTCTTC.

J is TRBJ2-1 and V is TRBV11-2; 14 bases line up with TRBD2. This CDR3 has 17 amino acids. Germline values: CDR1 SGHAT, CDR2 FQNNGV. J lost 3 bases, V lost 3 bases, and 4 bases had no gene match. CDR3 loop: CASSFGTSGSFYNEQFF. CDR3 sequence (DNA): TGTGCCAGCAGCTTCGGGACTAGCGGGAGTTTCTACAATGAGCAGTTCTTC.

Ten or more counts support this clonotype. This chain joins TRBV28 and TRBJ2-1; D uncertain. CDR1 is MDHEN and CDR2 is SYDVKM in the germline V gene. V lost 2 bases, J lost 15 bases, and 17 bases lay in between. The CDR3 is 13 residues long. The CDR3 coding sequence is TGTGCCAGCAGTTTAGGTAGAGACCTCGCTCCGTTCTTC. Protein sequence: CASSLGRDLAPFF.

This clonotype was detected many times. This sequence joins TRBV3-1 and TRBJ2-1; 13 nucleotides match TRBD2. Germline lookup yields CDR1 LGHDT and CDR2 YNNKEL (reference sequence). The CDR3 extends over 16 amino acids. Trimming at V came to 4 bases and at J to 8 bases, leaving 8 bases not matched to a gene. DNA for the CDR3: TGTGCCAGCAGCCCCCTCGGGACTAGCGGGATAGATGAGCAGTTCTTC. This translates into CASSPLGTSGIDEQFF.